What follows are 29 T cell receptor beta chains derived from one specimen sequenced in a study of T cells in Graves' hyperthyroidism and ophthalmopathy. The CDR3 regions of TCR beta were amplified from RNA transcripts. The TCR CDR3 first-round RT-PCR relied on the HTBI primer set. Each CDR3 protein gets one entry after TCRdb re-called the multiplex PCR reads with MiXCR. The sample includes approximately 370,000 distinct CDR3 sequences, about 15% seen only once; the top ten take approximately 30%. The sequenced sample was blood. All receptors come from a woman aged 25 to 39 with Graves' hyperthyroidism.

The sample holds many counts of this clonotype. The CDR3 DNA is TGTGCCATCAGTGAATCACATAGCGAGACCCAGTACTTC. This codes for CAISESHSETQYF. V gene TRBV10-3 combines with J gene TRBJ2-5, with D uncertain. V dropped 3 bases and J dropped 5 bases, with 10 bases sitting between them. CDR3 length: 13 amino acids. CDR1 ENHRY and CDR2 SYGVKD come from the germline V gene.

The V and J genes are TRBV6-2 or TRBV6-3 and TRBJ2-1; D not certain. CDR3 length equals 15 residues. CDR1 MNHEY and CDR2 SVGEGT come from the germline V gene. V lost 6 bases and J 2 bases, leaving 14 bases between the germline ends. The CDR3 loop is CASSYTLPTYNEQFF. The CDR3 DNA is TGTGCCAGCAGCTATACCCTCCCAACCTACAATGAGCAGTTCTTC.

The table lists this clonotype with a few counts. The V gene is TRBV29-1, the J gene TRBJ2-3; 9 bases fit TRBD2. Germline assignment: CDR1 SQVTM and CDR2 ANQGSEA. The length of the CDR3 is 13 residues. Germline trimming cut 5 bases from V and 4 bases from J; bases unmatched to any gene: 4. CDR3 sequence (DNA): TGCAGCGTTCCAGCGGGAGGCCCAGATACGCAGTATTTT. Translating gives CSVPAGGPDTQYF.

V and J are TRBV6-2 or TRBV6-3 and TRBJ2-7, with 11 positions matching TRBD1. The V segment lost 0 bases and the J segment 5 bases; nucleotides outside the gene matches: 9. CDR3 length equals 17 residues. Per germline, CDR1 MNHEY and CDR2 SVGEGT. The CDR3 here is CASSYSPLRTGGHEQYF. In DNA form, the CDR3 reads TGTGCCAGCAGTTACTCACCCCTACGGACAGGGGGCCACGAGCAGTACTTC.

V gene TRBV6-1 combines with J gene TRBJ2-1; 12 bases fit TRBD2. V lost 7 bases, J lost 8 bases, and 9 bases stayed unmatched. Germline CDR1 is MNHNS and CDR2 is SASEGT. CDR3 length equals 15 residues. CDR3 amino acids: CASTQLAGGTHEQFF. The CDR3 DNA follows: TGTGCCAGCACCCAGCTAGCGGGAGGGACGCATGAGCAGTTCTTC.

This clonotype was counted many times. This chain connects TRBV3-1 to TRBJ2-7; D is perhaps TRBD2 (6 bases). The V and J ends lost 2 bases and 7 bases respectively, with 9 bases between them. Germline V gene lookup returns CDR1 LGHDT and CDR2 YNNKEL (reference sequence). This CDR3 comprises 12 residues. The CDR3 spells CASSQPRGEQYF. The CDR3 coding sequence is TGTGCCAGCAGCCAACCACGGGGGGAGCAGTACTTC.

This clonotype was found many times. The CDR3 sequence: CAWSGGTGRGEKLFF. The CDR3 region has the DNA TGTGCCTGGAGCGGGGGGACAGGGCGCGGTGAAAAACTGTTTTTT. The chain employs TRBV30 and TRBJ1-4; 9 bases agree with TRBD1. The V gene end was trimmed by 3 bases and the J gene end by 7 bases; junction bases not matched to a gene: 9. The germline V gene has CDR1 GTSNPN and CDR2 SVGIG (reference sequence). This CDR3 spans 15 amino acids.

The genes are TRBV25-1 and TRBJ2-1, with 14 bases fitting TRBD2. The CDR3 has 19 residues. V shed 3 bases, J shed 7 bases, and the junction held 14 bases outside the gene matches. From germline, CDR1 is MGHDK and CDR2 SYGVNS. DNA of the CDR3: TGTGCCAGCAGTGACAAGGGACTAGCGGGAGCTCAAAGGTGGAATGAGCAGTTCTTC. Amino acid sequence: CASSDKGLAGAQRWNEQFF.

This clonotype was recorded at least ten times. V usage is TRBV5-1 and J usage is TRBJ2-2; 9 nucleotides match TRBD1. The germline gives CDR1 SGHRS, CDR2 YFSETQ. V gave up 4 bases and J gave up 4 bases; unmatched junction bases: 8. The CDR3 totals 16 residues. The CDR3 spells CASSTTGTGSTGELFF. Written as DNA, the CDR3 is TGCGCCAGCAGCACAACCGGGACAGGGAGCACCGGGGAGCTGTTTTTT. The whole variable domain, filled in from reference TRBV5-1 and TRBJ2-2, reads KAGVTQTPRYLIKTRGQQVTLSCSPISGHRSVSWYQQTPGQGLQFLFEYFSETQRNKGNFPGRFSGRQFSNSRSEMNVSTLELGDSALYLCASSTTGTGSTGELFFGEGSRLTVL.

This clonotype came up a few times. This rearrangement joins TRBV24-1 to TRBJ2-3, with TRBD2 matching 8 bases. After removal of 2 bases from V and 2 bases from J, the junction contained 5 bases not matched to a gene. This CDR3 has 16 amino acids. The V gene's germline CDR1 is KGHDR and CDR2 SFDVKD. Here the CDR3 DNA reads TGTGCCACCAGTGATTACGGGAGGGCGGCCACAGATACGCAGTATTTT. It is translated as CATSDYGRAATDTQYF.

The chain has TRBV7-8 and TRBJ1-5; D ambiguous. The germline V gene encodes CDR1 SGHVS and CDR2 FQNEAQ. Trimming took 6 bases from V and 0 from J, leaving 12 bases between them. The length of the CDR3 is 15 residues. CDR3 amino acids: CASSLPSRSNQPQHF. CDR3 DNA: TGTGCCAGCAGTCTTCCGTCCCGTAGCAATCAGCCCCAGCATTTT.

The chain recombines TRBV10-3 with TRBJ1-1, with 11 positions matching TRBD1. The junction had 5 bases not matched to a gene; V was cut back by 8 bases and J by 3 bases. This CDR3 comprises 14 residues. CDR1 is ENHRY, CDR2 SYGVKD, per germline. The CDR3 protein is CAIGQGARDTEAFF. The DNA of the CDR3 is TGTGCCATCGGACAGGGGGCTCGGGACACTGAAGCTTTCTTT.

The chain has TRBV4-1 and TRBJ2-7; D is undetermined. The CDR3 sequence is 13 residues long. The V end was cut by 0 bases, the J end by 6 bases, with 9 bases between. Per the germline V gene, CDR1 is MGHRA and CDR2 is YSYEKL. The CDR3 reads CASSQEIRCEQYF. CDR3 nucleotides: TGCGCCAGCAGCCAAGAGATTCGCTGCGAGCAGTACTTC.

Comments on this clonotype: Just one base apart from a much larger clone, this may be a read error. The chain joins TRBV12-3 or TRBV12-4 to TRBJ1-4; D possibly corresponds to TRBD1 (6 bases). V gave up 6 bases and J gave up 10 bases, with 27 bases separating them. There are 17 residues in the CDR3. The CDR3 loop reads CASSPPLGQKEEGKLFF. CDR3 DNA: TGTGCCAGCAGCCCACCCCTCGGACAGAAGGAAGAAGGAAAACTGTTTTTT.

The chain carries TRBV10-3 and TRBJ1-5; TRBD1 aligns across 8 bases. CDR3 size: 14 residues. J gave up 4 bases and V 5 bases, and 4 bases lay outside the gene matches. CDR1 and CDR2 from the germline V gene are ENHRY and SYGVKD. The CDR3 DNA is TGTGCCATCAGTCGGGACAGGATAAATCAGCCCCAGCATTTT. Protein: CAISRDRINQPQHF.

The gene calls are TRBV24-1 and TRBJ2-1, with TRBD1 matching over 7 bases. J was trimmed by 7 bases and V by 3 bases; bases with no gene match: 11. This CDR3 is built from 16 residues. Germline V gives CDR1 KGHDR, CDR2 SFDVKD. The CDR3 DNA follows: TGTGCCACCAGTGATCAAAACCGACAGGGCCGGAATGAGCAGTTCTTC. Protein: CATSDQNRQGRNEQFF.

Many counts were recorded for this clonotype. The rearrangement uses TRBV20-1 and TRBJ2-5; the D gene could be TRBD1 or TRBD2 (5 bases each). The CDR3 loop spans 12 amino acids. Germline CDR1 is DFQATT and CDR2 is SNEGSKA (reference sequence). Trimming took 6 bases from V and 6 from J, leaving 14 bases between them. The CDR3 bases are TGCAGTGCCTTGTCAGGGAGTCAGACCCAGTACTTC. The encoded protein is CSALSGSQTQYF.

This clonotype was detected ten times or more. V is TRBV18 and J is TRBJ2-1; 9 nucleotides line up with TRBD1. Germline V CDR1 and CDR2: KGHSH, LQKENI. This CDR3 comprises 15 residues. The J segment lost 7 bases and the V segment lost 3 bases, leaving 7 bases of the junction unmatched. Here the CDR3 reads CASSPLTGGENEQFF. CDR3 DNA: TGTGCCAGCTCACCTTTGACAGGGGGTGAGAATGAGCAGTTCTTC.

This clonotype was counted many times. The V gene is TRBV9, the J gene TRBJ2-7; 9 bases fit TRBD1. CDR1 and CDR2 (germline): SGDLS, YYNGEE. This CDR3 comprises 15 residues. The V gene end was trimmed by 0 bases and the J gene end by 2 bases; junction bases not matched to a gene: 3. The CDR3 protein is CASSVVRDRAYEQYF. The DNA for the CDR3 is TGTGCCAGCAGCGTAGTACGGGACAGGGCCTACGAGCAGTACTTC.

The table lists this clonotype with a few counts. The chain has TRBV2 and TRBJ2-7, with D possibly TRBD1 on 5 matching bases. Trimming stripped 8 bases from V and 2 bases from J, with 13 bases between. Germline V gene sequence: CDR1 SNHLY, CDR2 FYNNEI. The CDR3 has 13 amino acids. CDR3 sequence: CASGTTATYEQYF. DNA for the CDR3: TGTGCCAGCGGAACGACAGCAACCTACGAGCAGTACTTC.

This clonotype was found many times. The rearrangement joins TRBV2 to TRBJ2-7, with unresolved D. V lost 5 bases and J lost 6, with 14 bases in between. The germline V gene has CDR1 SNHLY and CDR2 FYNNEI. There are 13 residues in the CDR3. The CDR3 sequence: CASSREVRSEQYF. In DNA, the CDR3 is TGTGCCAGCAGTAGGGAAGTTAGATCCGAGCAGTACTTC.

This clonotype was counted only a few times. The chain has TRBV5-1 and TRBJ2-1; 8 bases agree with TRBD1. J was trimmed by 9 bases and V by 3 bases; bases with no gene match: 8. Germline CDR1 and CDR2: SGHRS and YFSETQ. The CDR3 runs to 14 residues. The CDR3 coding sequence is TGCGCCAGCAGCTCCGGACAGGGTTCGGGTGAGCAGTTCTTC. It codes for CASSSGQGSGEQFF. Together with reference TRBV5-1 and TRBJ2-1, the CDR3 gives the full variable domain: KAGVTQTPRYLIKTRGQQVTLSCSPISGHRSVSWYQQTPGQGLQFLFEYFSETQRNKGNFPGRFSGRQFSNSRSEMNVSTLELGDSALYLCASSSGQGSGEQFFGPGTRLTVL.

This chain connects TRBV27 to TRBJ1-6, with a weak D call TRBD1 (6 bases). The CDR3 totals 16 residues. CDR1 MNHEY and CDR2 SMNVEV come from the germline V gene (reference sequence). Trimming cost V 5 bases and J 6 bases, with 17 bases left between them. This CDR3 reads CASSTSWGGLNSPLHF. The CDR3 DNA reads TGTGCCAGCAGTACATCGTGGGGGGGGCTTAATTCACCCCTCCACTTT.

At least ten counts were recorded for this clonotype. This chain connects TRBV7-2 to TRBJ2-3, with TRBD1 identical over 9 bases. This CDR3 is built from 17 residues. J was trimmed by 2 bases and V by 4 bases; bases with no gene match: 10. Germline-derived CDR1 and CDR2 are SGHTA and FQGNSA. CDR3 sequence: CASSSRTGVAVTDTQYF. The CDR3 DNA is TGTGCCAGCAGCTCCCGGACAGGGGTTGCTGTCACAGATACGCAGTATTTT.

Concerning this clonotype: This may be a read error: a much more frequent sequence differs by one nucleotide. The chain combines TRBV20-1 with TRBJ1-5; D uncertain. The V gene's germline CDR1 is DFQATT and CDR2 SNEGSKA (reference sequence). Trimming removed 0 bases at V and 3 bases at J, with 9 bases between. This CDR3 contains 14 residues. This chain's CDR3 is CSAREENNNQPQHF. The CDR3 DNA follows: TGCAGTGCTAGAGAAGAGAACAACAATCAGCCCCAGCATTTT.

This clonotype was counted many times. This rearrangement joins TRBV28 to TRBJ2-5; no definite D call. CDR3 length: 13 amino acids. V was shortened by 8 bases and J by 5 bases, with 15 bases between the two germline ends. Germline assignment: CDR1 MDHEN and CDR2 SYDVKM. The chain's CDR3 is CASQYDPLETQYF. The CDR3 DNA reads as TGTGCCAGCCAATACGACCCTCTGGAGACCCAGTACTTC.

About this clonotype: At one of its ends the junction is not consistent with the germline gene, which may arise from a read error. The gene calls are TRBV20-1 and TRBJ2-7; D unclear. From germline, CDR1 is DFQATT and CDR2 SNEGSKA (reference sequence). CDR3 length: 12 amino acids. The CDR3 bases are TGCAGGGCTACGACCGGCTCCTACGAGCAGTACTTC. It yields the protein CRATTGSYEQYF.

The V and J genes are TRBV2 and TRBJ1-2, with D hard to call. The CDR3 consists of 16 residues. Trimming removed 6 bases at V and 0 bases at J, with 17 bases between. Germline lookup yields CDR1 SNHLY and CDR2 FYNNEI. The CDR3 DNA reads TGTGCCAGCAGCGAGACCGGGAGGCCTTCTAACTATGGCTACACCTTC. Translated, it gives CASSETGRPSNYGYTF.

This clonotype appeared many times. This CDR3 reads CATSSLGSLAGGGWYEQYF. For the CDR3, the DNA is TGTGCCACCAGCAGCCTAGGGTCGTTAGCGGGAGGCGGTTGGTACGAGCAGTACTTC. V and J are TRBV15 and TRBJ2-7; 10 nucleotides line up with TRBD2. The V and J ends lost 3 bases and 4 bases, in that order; junction bases with no gene match: 18. CDR1 and CDR2 (germline): LNHNV, YYDKDF (reference sequence). This CDR3 has 19 amino acids.